This T cell receptor beta chain was recorded in a study of T cells in tuberculosis. Background on the study: T cells were selected with CD1B tetramers loaded with glucose monomycolate.

Only in-frame clones appear in the TCRdb table, and some are missing; sequencing was by immunoSEQ multiplex PCR. The sample lists tens of thousands of clones, roughly nine tenths occurring once. Study outcomes and limitations: Active tuberculosis alpha repertoires lay closer to GMM-specific TCRs than controls'.

Time point: new active TB diagnosis, blood taken before or within 7 days of starting treatment. Active tuberculosis patients were new diagnoses, HIV-seronegative, South African, and aged 18 years or older. As regards this clone: The target antigen is unknown.

Sequenced here: PBMCs, sampled at tuberculosis diagnosis. The clonotype comes from an adult with tuberculosis. Some clones in this sample may be carry-over from other donors' samples.

The CDR3 protein is CASSDNLLGAGAFF. CDR3 nucleotides: TGTGCCAGCAGTGACAATCTTCTGGGGGCAGGGGCTTTCTTT. This chain connects TRBV2 to TRBJ1-1; perhaps TRBD1 as D (6 bases). Trimming stripped 3 bases from V and 11 bases from J, with 19 bases between. The CDR3 runs 14 residues. Germline V gene sequence: CDR1 SNHLY, CDR2 FYNNEI.